One sample yielded the 29 T cell receptor beta chains listed below, sequenced in a study of T cells in Graves' hyperthyroidism and ophthalmopathy. RNA transcripts were the template for amplifying TCR beta CDR3 regions. Carried out on the TCR CDR3, a first-round RT-PCR used the HTBI primer set. TCRdb called the multiplex PCR reads again in MiXCR, with one record for every CDR3 protein. This table has about 550,000 distinct CDR3 sequences, less than 25% appearing once. Sample: blood. These receptors were collected from a man between 18 and 35 years old with Graves' hyperthyroidism.

This clonotype was counted many times. The chain combines TRBV6-1 with TRBJ2-2; TRBD2 agrees at 8 bases. The length of the CDR3 is 15 residues. Germline V lookup: CDR1 MNHNS, CDR2 SASEGT. Unmatched junction bases numbered 9, after V lost 8 bases and J lost 4 bases. The CDR3 coding sequence is TGTGCCAGCCGGCTTTCTAGCGGGTTCACCGGGGAGCTGTTTTTT. Protein: CASRLSSGFTGELFF.

Of note for this clonotype: Without the conserved terminal phenylalanine or tryptophan, this CDR3 likely stems from a read error. The chain couples TRBV5-4 to TRBJ1-2, with 9 positions matching TRBD1. Germline trimming cut 4 bases from V and 8 bases from J; bases unmatched to any gene: 12. The CDR3 length is 15 residues. The germline CDR1 and CDR2 sequences are SGHNT and YYREEE (reference sequence). CDR3 sequence (DNA): TGTGCCAGCAGCACCTCCTCCGGGACAGGGAACGGCTACACCGTC. It specifies CASSTSSGTGNGYTV.

The chain carries TRBV12-3 or TRBV12-4 and TRBJ2-5; no definite D call. Trimming shortened V by 3 bases and J by 3 bases, and 11 bases separated the two germline ends. The CDR3 length is 14 residues. The CDR3 loop is CASSFSPAEETQYF. The CDR3 coding sequence is TGTGCCAGCAGTTTTTCGCCGGCAGAAGAGACCCAGTACTTC.

This clonotype was seen a handful of times. V usage is TRBV2 and J usage is TRBJ2-6; D might be TRBD1 (6 bases). CDR1 and CDR2 from the germline V gene are SNHLY and FYNNEI. This CDR3 has 15 residues. V was shortened by 7 bases and J by 2 bases, with 12 bases between the two germline ends. The CDR3: CASTPGAPGANVLTF. The CDR3, as DNA: TGTGCCAGCACCCCAGGGGCCCCTGGGGCCAACGTCCTGACTTTC.

This clonotype was seen at least ten times. At one boundary the junction diverges from the germline segment, which might be a read error. V usage is TRBV6-1 and J usage is TRBJ1-3; no reliable D call. Germline CDR1 reads MNHNS; CDR2 reads SASEGT. CDR3 size: 14 residues. CDR3 loop: CAGSETGYGNTIYF. DNA of the CDR3: TGTGCCGGCAGTGAGACTGGGTACGGAAACACCATATATTTT.

This clonotype came up a few times. This chain uses TRBV15 with TRBJ1-1; D is undetermined. Germline V gives CDR1 LNHNV, CDR2 YYDKDF (reference sequence). The CDR3 is 13 residues long. The CDR3 DNA sequence: TGTGGGTCGAGGAGCGGCCCCAACACTGAAGCTTTCTTT. This gives the protein CGSRSGPNTEAFF. The full variable domain, in which reference TRBV15 and TRBJ1-1 provide the parts outside the CDR3, is DAMVIQNPRYQVTQFGKPVTLSCSQTLNHNVMYWYQQKSSQAPKLLFHYYDKDFNNEADTPDNFQSRRPNTSFCFLDIRSPGLGDTAMYLCGSRSGPNTEAFFGQGTRLTVV.

In this sample, this clonotype turned up many times. The chain links TRBV5-1 to TRBJ1-2, with D perhaps matching TRBD1 (5 bases). The CDR3 covers 12 residues. Trimming left V 4 bases short and J 6 bases short, with 10 bases between. The germline gives CDR1 SGHRS, CDR2 YFSETQ. The CDR3 loop reads CASSRRDDGYTF. The DNA of the CDR3 is TGCGCCAGCAGCAGACGGGACGATGGCTACACCTTC.

The chain is built from TRBV6-2 or TRBV6-3 and TRBJ2-5, with D possibly being TRBD2 (6 bases). V was shortened by 7 bases and J by 0 bases, with 15 bases between the two germline ends. The CDR3 is 15 residues long. Germline V gene data show CDR1 as MNHEY and CDR2 as SVGEGT. The CDR3 coding sequence is TGTGCCAGCACTCCGGGGGTAGCGGACCAAGAGACCCAGTACTTC. Amino acid sequence: CASTPGVADQETQYF.

This clonotype was seen a few times. An end of the junction differs from the germline gene, which may be a read error. This chain joins TRBV12-3 or TRBV12-4 and TRBJ2-7, with 9 nucleotides matching TRBD1. The length of the CDR3 is 14 residues. The CDR3 reads CASSLVGTGHEQNF. The CDR3 nucleotides are TGTGCCAGCAGTTTAGTCGGGACAGGGCACGAGCAGAACTTC.

This clonotype was seen a handful of times. V usage is TRBV7-2 and J usage is TRBJ2-2; 7 bases align to TRBD1. This CDR3 region has 15 residues. Germline loops: CDR1 SGHTA, CDR2 FQGNSA. V was clipped by 8 bases and J by 1 base; unmatched bases: 7. CDR3 DNA: TGTGCCAGCGGAAAGGCAGGGGGGAACACCGGGGAGCTGTTTTTT. It encodes CASGKAGGNTGELFF.

The chain uses TRBV5-4 and TRBJ1-1; D is possibly TRBD1 (6 bases). The length of the CDR3 is 12 residues. Germline CDR1 and CDR2: SGHNT and YYREEE (reference sequence). V was pared by 3 bases and J by 11 bases, with 14 bases between. The CDR3: CASSSRGREAFF. CDR3 DNA sequence: TGTGCCAGCAGCTCCAGGGGTAGGGAGGCTTTCTTT.

Ten or more counts support this clonotype. This chain joins TRBV6-5 and TRBJ1-5, with D uncertain. This CDR3 spans 16 amino acids. V lost 1 base and J 1 base, leaving 11 bases between the germline ends. Per the germline V gene, CDR1 is MNHEY and CDR2 is SVGAGI. The CDR3 spells CASSYYPPQSNQPQHF. The CDR3 DNA sequence: TGTGCCAGCAGTTACTACCCCCCACAGAGCAATCAGCCCCAGCATTTT.

This clonotype has just one count. This chain links TRBV24-1 with TRBJ2-5; D is unresolved. V was shortened by 2 bases and J by 7 bases, with 19 bases between the two germline ends. The CDR3 runs to 16 residues. Germline loops: CDR1 KGHDR, CDR2 SFDVKD. The CDR3 here is CATSDSKGIGPVTQYF. The CDR3 DNA sequence: TGTGCCACCAGTGATTCGAAAGGGATCGGGCCAGTGACCCAGTACTTC.

This chain connects TRBV6-2 or TRBV6-3 to TRBJ2-7, with 8 bases identical to TRBD1. The V segment lost 2 bases and the J segment 5 bases; nucleotides outside the gene matches: 8. CDR1 and CDR2 from the germline V gene are MNHEY and SVGEGT. This CDR3 region has 15 residues. In DNA, the CDR3 is TGTGCCAGCAGTTACGTCAGGGGGCTTGTCGACGAGCAGTACTTC. Translating it yields CASSYVRGLVDEQYF.

The chain combines TRBV4-1 with TRBJ1-2; no clear D gene. V gave up 0 bases and J gave up 0 bases, with 11 bases separating them. CDR1 and CDR2 from the germline V gene are MGHRA and YSYEKL. CDR3 size: 16 residues. The DNA of the CDR3 is TGCGCCAGCAGCCAAGAGGCAGGCAAGACTAACTATGGCTACACCTTC. Translating it yields CASSQEAGKTNYGYTF.

This clonotype was observed at least ten times. V usage is TRBV29-1 and J usage is TRBJ2-7; TRBD2 matches at 9 bases. Germline V gene data show CDR1 as SQVTM and CDR2 as ANQGSEA. Losses at the gene ends were 5 bases for V and 2 bases for J; bases not matched to a gene: 7. The CDR3 has 14 amino acids. The chain's CDR3 is CSVTLAGTTYEQYF. The CDR3 nucleotides are TGCAGCGTTACTCTAGCGGGGACTACCTACGAGCAGTACTTC.

This sequence joins TRBV12-5 and TRBJ2-2; D is possibly TRBD1 (6 bases). With 5 bases removed from V and 5 bases from J, the gap between germline ends came to 18 bases. Germline V gene lookup returns CDR1 LGHNT and CDR2 FRNRAP. The CDR3 runs 16 residues. This CDR3 is CASGPVGRGWTGELFF. CDR3 coding DNA: TGTGCTAGTGGTCCGGTTGGCAGGGGATGGACCGGGGAGCTGTTTTTT.

The genes are TRBV11-2 and TRBJ2-2; D is uncertain. The ends were cut back, 6 bases at V and 7 bases at J, with 6 bases in the middle. This CDR3 has 11 residues. Germline V CDR1 and CDR2: SGHAT, FQNNGV. The DNA for the CDR3 is TGTGCCAGCAGTAAAGACGGGGAGCTGTTTTTT. It encodes CASSKDGELFF.

This clonotype was detected many times. The rearrangement uses TRBV28 and TRBJ2-7, with D maybe TRBD1 (6 bases). Trimming took off 5 bases at V and 3 bases at J, with 17 bases between the two ends. Germline V CDR1 and CDR2: MDHEN, SYDVKM. The CDR3 runs 15 residues. DNA of the CDR3: TGTGCCAGCAGTATTACCGGGACAATCGGCTACGAGCAGTACTTC. Its protein product is CASSITGTIGYEQYF.

Many counts were recorded for this clonotype. The V gene is TRBV12-3 or TRBV12-4, the J gene TRBJ1-6; maybe TRBD1 (6 bases). The CDR3 extends over 15 amino acids. Trimming removed 1 base at V and 7 bases at J, with 11 bases between. CDR3 nucleotide sequence: TGTGCCAGCAGTTTAGGCTGGACAGAGAATTCACCCCTCCACTTT. Translation gives CASSLGWTENSPLHF.

In this sample, this clonotype turned up many times. The chain has TRBV6-2 or TRBV6-3 and TRBJ2-6; a possible D gene is TRBD2 (5 bases). CDR1 is MNHEY, CDR2 SVGEGT, per germline. The CDR3 is 14 residues long. The DNA for the CDR3 is TGTGCTCTTTCGGAGGCGTTGGGGGCCAACGTCCTGACTTTC. Translating gives CALSEALGANVLTF.

This clonotype was recorded at least ten times. The rearrangement joins TRBV6-2 or TRBV6-3 to TRBJ2-2, with 10 bases lining up with TRBD1. Losses at the gene ends were 0 bases for V and 6 bases for J; bases not matched to a gene: 7. Per the germline V gene, CDR1 is MNHEY and CDR2 is SVGEGT. The CDR3 length is 17 residues. In DNA, the CDR3 is TGTGCCAGCAGTTACTCGATGGGACAGGGGCCCCCCGGGGAGCTGTTTTTT. Translation: CASSYSMGQGPPGELFF.

In this sample, this clonotype turned up many times. V and J are TRBV11-2 and TRBJ1-1, with D unclear. The ends were cut back, 5 bases at V and 3 bases at J, with 19 bases in the middle. Per germline, CDR1 SGHAT and CDR2 FQNNGV. The CDR3 spans 16 residues. CDR3 amino acids: CASSIFTRVDDTEAFF. CDR3 DNA: TGTGCCAGCAGCATCTTCACCCGGGTCGATGACACTGAAGCTTTCTTT.

This clonotype was seen at least ten times. The J gene is TRBJ1-1, the V gene TRBV30; D ambiguous. The CDR3 runs 12 residues. Trimming removed 1 base at V and 5 bases at J, with 8 bases between. The germline gives CDR1 GTSNPN, CDR2 SVGIG (reference sequence). The CDR3 DNA reads as TGTGCCTGGAGTGCAATCCTAACTGAAGCTTTCTTT. Translating gives CAWSAILTEAFF.

V gene TRBV20-1 combines with J gene TRBJ2-7, with a possible D match to TRBD2 (6 bases). CDR3 length equals 11 residues. Per the germline V gene, CDR1 is DFQATT and CDR2 is SNEGSKA (reference sequence). Trimming pared 5 bases from V and 6 bases from J, leaving 11 bases between. The CDR3 nucleotides are TGCAGTGCTCGACTAGTCGGCGAGCAGTACTTC. Its translation is CSARLVGEQYF.

The CDR3 region has the DNA TGCAGCGTACAGGGGGCGATCGGGGAGCTGTTTTTT. It translates to CSVQGAIGELFF. The chain employs TRBV29-1 and TRBJ2-2; 9 bases map to TRBD1. CDR1 is SQVTM, CDR2 ANQGSEA, per germline. V shed 6 bases, J shed 7 bases, and the junction held 3 bases outside the gene matches. The CDR3 has 12 residues.

This clonotype was counted ten times or more. The chain employs TRBV12-3 or TRBV12-4 and TRBJ1-1; TRBD1 agrees at 7 bases. There are 13 residues in the CDR3. V shed 7 bases and J 4 bases; nucleotides not matched to a gene: 6. The CDR3 bases are TGTGCCAGCAATCCCAGGGGGTTCACTGAAGCTTTCTTT. This translates into CASNPRGFTEAFF.

Many counts were recorded for this clonotype. The chain links TRBV20-1 to TRBJ1-5; weak D call: TRBD1 (5 bases). Germline CDR1 DFQATT, CDR2 SNEGSKA (reference sequence). The V and J ends lost 6 bases and 5 bases respectively, with 17 bases between them. The CDR3 has 14 amino acids. In DNA form, the CDR3 reads TGCAGTGCCGGAGGGCAGGGAAAAGATCAGCCCCAGCATTTT. Its protein is CSAGGQGKDQPQHF.

A note on this clonotype: Compared with germline, one end of the junction differs, possibly owing to a read error. The chain couples TRBV13 to TRBJ2-5, with 9 bases identical to TRBD2. The length of the CDR3 is 18 residues. Germline lookup yields CDR1 PRHDT and CDR2 FYEKMQ (reference sequence). The CDR3 coding sequence is TGTGCCAGCAGCGTAGGGATTAGCGGGAGCGGAGGAAGAGAGACCCAGTACTTC. As protein: CASSVGISGSGGRETQYF. The variable domain in full, with the rest retrieved from reference TRBV13 and TRBJ2-5, is AAGVIQSPRHLIKEKRETATLKCYPIPRHDTVYWYQQGPGQDPQFLISFYEKMQSDKGSIPDRFSAQQFSDYHSELNMSSLELGDSALYFCASSVGISGSGGRETQYFGPGTRLLVL.